The entry below describes one T cell receptor (beta chain). This clone's antigen is unknown. Base qualities are not at hand, and no much larger clone is one base apart. Each collaborating institution followed its own protocols to collect whole blood in K2EDTA tubes. Collaborator samples were shipped for TCRbeta analysis as frozen whole blood, isolated PBMCs, or DNA extracted from either sample type. TCRbeta CDR3 regions were amplified from genomic DNA using the immunoSEQ Assay, a bias-controlled multiplex PCR. Concerning the study's data processing: The number of nucleated cells in each sample was estimated by amplification of reference gene primers within the assay. To quantify the absolute abundance of each unique TCRbeta CDR3 rearrangement, sequence reads were collapsed and filtered. For each sample, productive Simpson clonality was calculated by taking the square root of Simpson's diversity index across productive rearrangements. In its TCRdb copy, this immuneACCESS table keeps in-frame sequences only and misses some clones. Where compared with another copy, unresolved V genes explain less than half of these, and the others have no known cause. The DNA gave D and trimming, while V, J and clone size come from that table. The sample table lists around 200,000 clones, 70% to 90% of them with a count of one. The ten biggest clones cover 9.8% of the sample.

The CDR1 and CDR2 encoded by the germline V gene are ENHRY and SYGVKD. The CDR3 runs 14 amino acids, cysteine and phenylalanine included. Of all the DNA, just the CDR3 is kept, 42 bases in frame from base 1. V loses 3 bases, J loses 8 bases, and the germline ends lie 16 bases apart. This record belongs to a study of blood T cell repertoires in COVID-19 (dated by TCRdb to between 2020 and 2021). About the investigation overall: Samples covering the acute and convalescent phases of COVID-19 were provided by collaborators in the United States, Italy and Spain. The prospective study material was composed of cDNA or gDNA derived from T cells, B-cell-depleted T cells, or PBMCs. Deeply sampled blood TCRbeta repertoires from subjects exposed to, actively infected with, or recovered from COVID-19 were included in the dataset. The repertoires were released in a freely available public database intended as a resource for research on the immune response to SARS-CoV-2. The samples were drawn from the first 160 participants of the ongoing ImmuneRACE study and from 1,254 subjects provided by 6 global collaborators. The sample metadata nearly always contained a de-identified subject ID, COVID-19 status, age in years and sex. Where available, HLA class I and class II types were obtained from metadata supplied by the sample provider rather than from assay-based typing.

Overall study results and their limits: The amount of clinical and demographic metadata varied by source and participant and was provided uncurated.

The sequenced material came from peripheral blood. The chain employs TRBV10-3 and TRBJ1-2; the D gene cannot be named for sure. The sequence derives from a woman of 80 years or more with acute or convalescent COVID-19. The nucleotides are TGTGCCATCAGTGACCTTACGGGTGCGGAGGGCTACACCTTC. It codes for CAISDLTGAEGYTF.